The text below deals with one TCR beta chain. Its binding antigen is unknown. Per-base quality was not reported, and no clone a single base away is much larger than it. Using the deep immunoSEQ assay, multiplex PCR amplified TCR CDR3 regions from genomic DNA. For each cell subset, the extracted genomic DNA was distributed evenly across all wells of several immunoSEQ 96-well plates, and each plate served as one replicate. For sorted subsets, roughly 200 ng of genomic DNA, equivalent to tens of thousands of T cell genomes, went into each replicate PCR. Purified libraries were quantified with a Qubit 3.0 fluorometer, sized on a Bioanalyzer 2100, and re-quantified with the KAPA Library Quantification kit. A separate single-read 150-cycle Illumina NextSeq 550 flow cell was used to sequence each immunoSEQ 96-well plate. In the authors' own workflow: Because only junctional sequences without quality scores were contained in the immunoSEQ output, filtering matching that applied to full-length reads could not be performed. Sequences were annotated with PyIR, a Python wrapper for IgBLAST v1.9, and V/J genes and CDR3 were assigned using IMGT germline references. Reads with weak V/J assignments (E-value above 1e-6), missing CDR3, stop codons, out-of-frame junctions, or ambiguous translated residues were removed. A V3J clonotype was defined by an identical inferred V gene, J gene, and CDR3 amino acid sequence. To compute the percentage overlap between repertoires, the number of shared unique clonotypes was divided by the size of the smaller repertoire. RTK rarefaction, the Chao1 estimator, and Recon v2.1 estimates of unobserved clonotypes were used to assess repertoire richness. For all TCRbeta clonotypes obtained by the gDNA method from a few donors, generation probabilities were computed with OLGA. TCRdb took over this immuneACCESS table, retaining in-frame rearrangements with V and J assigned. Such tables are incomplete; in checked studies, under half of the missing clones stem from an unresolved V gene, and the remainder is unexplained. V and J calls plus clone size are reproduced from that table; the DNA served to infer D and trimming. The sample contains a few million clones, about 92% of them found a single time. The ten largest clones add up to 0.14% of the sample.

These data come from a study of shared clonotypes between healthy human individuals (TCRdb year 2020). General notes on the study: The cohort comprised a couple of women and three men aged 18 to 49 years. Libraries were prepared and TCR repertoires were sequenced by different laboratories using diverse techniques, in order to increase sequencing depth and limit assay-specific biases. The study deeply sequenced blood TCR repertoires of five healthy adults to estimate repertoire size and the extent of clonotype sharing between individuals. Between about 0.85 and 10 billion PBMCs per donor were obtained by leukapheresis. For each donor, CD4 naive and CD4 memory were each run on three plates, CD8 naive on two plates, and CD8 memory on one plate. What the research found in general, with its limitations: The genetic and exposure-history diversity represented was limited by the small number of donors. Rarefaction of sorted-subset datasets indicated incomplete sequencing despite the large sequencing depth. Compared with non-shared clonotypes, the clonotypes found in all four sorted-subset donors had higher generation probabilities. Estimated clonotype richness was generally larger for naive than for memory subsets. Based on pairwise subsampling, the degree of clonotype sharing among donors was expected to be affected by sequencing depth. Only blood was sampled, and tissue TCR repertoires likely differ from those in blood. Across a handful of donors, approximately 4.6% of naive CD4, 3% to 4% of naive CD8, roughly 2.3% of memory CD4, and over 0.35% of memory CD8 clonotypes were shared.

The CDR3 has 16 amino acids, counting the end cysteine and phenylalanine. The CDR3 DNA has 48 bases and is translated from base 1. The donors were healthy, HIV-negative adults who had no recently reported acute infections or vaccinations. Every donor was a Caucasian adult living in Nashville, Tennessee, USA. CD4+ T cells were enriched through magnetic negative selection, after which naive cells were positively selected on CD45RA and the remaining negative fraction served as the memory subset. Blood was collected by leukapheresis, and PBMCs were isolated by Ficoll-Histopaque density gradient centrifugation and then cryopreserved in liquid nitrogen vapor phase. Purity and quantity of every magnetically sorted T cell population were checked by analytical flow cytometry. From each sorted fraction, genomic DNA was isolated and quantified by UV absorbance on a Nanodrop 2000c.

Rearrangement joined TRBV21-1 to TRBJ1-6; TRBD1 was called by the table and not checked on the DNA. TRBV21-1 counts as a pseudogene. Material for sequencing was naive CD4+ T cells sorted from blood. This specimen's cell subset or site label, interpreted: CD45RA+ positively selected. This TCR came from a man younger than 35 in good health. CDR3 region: CASSSEGGCKFSPLHF. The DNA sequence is TGTGCCAGCAGCAGCGAAGGGGGTTGTAAATTTTCACCCCTCCACTTT.